The present TCR beta chain was sequenced within a study of early T cells in non-severe SARS-CoV-2 infection (dated by TCRdb to the early 2020s). Background for the entire study: Because TCR sequencing relied on bulk RNA taken from unsorted whole blood, pairing of alpha and beta chains was not possible.

The full study reports these points: Matching against VDJdb was skewed toward anti-spike CD8 responses, likely underestimated virus-specific expansions, and missed private and CD4 specificities.

From the cysteine through the phenylalanine, the CDR3 covers 13 amino acids. Only the CDR3 portion is preserved as DNA: 39 bases, with reading frame beginning at the first base. Reading the germline V gene gives CDR1 KGHSH and CDR2 LQKENI. Trimming at the junction amounts to 3 bases on V and 3 bases on J, and the germline ends lie 7 bases apart. As regards this clonotype: Its antigen remains undetermined. No much larger clone is present one base from it, and per-base qualities are unavailable.

This was a case-control study nested in a cohort of healthcare workers in London, UK, who had nasopharyngeal swab PCR tests and blood samples taken every week. Healthcare workers were recruited during the week of the UK lockdown, between 23 and 31 March 2020, and followed weekly for up to roughly 16 weeks. The library was obtained by 5' RACE. Reads for this sample came from a NextSeq 500. In the TCR library protocol, unique molecular identifiers were attached to individual cDNA molecules to correct for PCR bias and sequencing error. TCR alpha and beta chains were both sequenced, and the abundances of alpha and beta sequences in each sample were closely correlated with each other. As for how the authors treated the data: Decombinator V4 was used to annotate the V gene, J gene and CDR3 of the TCR sequences. Expanded TCRs were defined as changing significantly between any two time points under a Poisson model with p below 0.0001. TCR abundances were normalised to the total number of TCRs sequenced in each sample and reported as counts per million. MAIT TCRs were defined by TRAV1-2 paired with TRAJ12, TRAJ20 or TRAJ33, and iNKT TCRs by TRAV10 paired with TRAJ18. VDJdb, accessed 1 November 2021, was searched for CMV, EBV and SARS-CoV-2 annotated TCRs, excluding TCRs annotated for multiple antigens. The public reads were reanalyzed by TCRdb: fastp trimming at Q25, MiXCR alignment, in-frame beta chains only. A single entry per CDR3 protein holds the most common genes and DNA from its merged rows. Clone size and V and J calls follow TCRdb, not the original study. The sample contains fewer than 85,000 distinct CDR3 sequences, 13% of them found a single time. The biggest ten clones account for around 6% of the sample.

Sequenced sample: whole blood. This sequence uses TRBV18 and TRBJ2-3, with the D gene not clear enough to name. This TCR was sampled from an adult who was a healthcare worker with PCR-confirmed SARS-CoV-2 infection or an uninfected control (not recorded which). The nucleotides read TGTGCCAGCTCACCTACCACAACAGATACGCAGTATTTT. It codes for CASSPTTTDTQYF.